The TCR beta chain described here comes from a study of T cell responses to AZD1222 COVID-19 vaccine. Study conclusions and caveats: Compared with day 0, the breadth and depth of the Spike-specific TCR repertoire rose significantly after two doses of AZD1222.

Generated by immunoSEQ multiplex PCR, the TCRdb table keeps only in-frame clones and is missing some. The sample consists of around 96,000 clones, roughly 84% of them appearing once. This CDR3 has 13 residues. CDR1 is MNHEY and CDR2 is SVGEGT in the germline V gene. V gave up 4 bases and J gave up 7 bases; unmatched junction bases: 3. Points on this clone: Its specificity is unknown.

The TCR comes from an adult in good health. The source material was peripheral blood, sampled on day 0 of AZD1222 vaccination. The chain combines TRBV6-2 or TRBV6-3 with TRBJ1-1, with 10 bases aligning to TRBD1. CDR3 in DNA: TGTGCCAGCAGTTCGCGGGACAGGGGTGAAGCTTTCTTT. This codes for CASSSRDRGEAFF.